Presented here are 32 T cell receptor beta chains from one specimen sequenced in a study of T cells after yellow fever vaccination. MiXCR, run by TCRdb on the 5' RACE reads, gives a single entry per CDR3 protein. The repertoire holds 250,000 to 300,000 distinct CDR3 sequences, with around 8.6% as singletons. Sequenced here: CD4+ T cells sorted from PBMCs, sampled 5 days after the yellow fever booster vaccination. These receptors came from a man in his late teens or twenties who received the YFV17D yellow fever vaccine.

This clonotype was observed many times. The J gene is TRBJ2-2, the V gene TRBV5-4; TRBD2 agrees at 14 bases. Trimming cost V 4 bases and J 1 base; bases outside gene matches: 3. Germline V gene lookup returns CDR1 SGHNT and CDR2 YYREEE (reference sequence). This CDR3 has 17 amino acids. For the CDR3, the DNA is TGTGCCAGCAGCCCCGGACTAGCGGGGGGGAACACCGGGGAGCTGTTTTTT. Protein product: CASSPGLAGGNTGELFF.

This clonotype was counted between two and nine times. The chain uses TRBV6-6 and TRBJ2-3, with 12 bases that match TRBD2. Looked up from germline, CDR1 is MNHNY and CDR2 is SVGAGI (reference sequence). The CDR3 loop spans 20 amino acids. V lost 2 bases to trimming and J lost 2 bases; unmatched junction nucleotides: 14. The CDR3 here is CASSYTTSGGAGRATDTQYF. The CDR3 DNA reads as TGTGCCAGCAGTTACACGACTAGCGGGGGCGCTGGCAGGGCCACAGATACGCAGTATTTT.

There are many counts of this clonotype. The V call is TRBV10-3, the J call TRBJ1-2; D is unclear. Between the trimmed V and J ends, which lost 6 bases and 4 bases, there was a span of 6 bases. Germline assignment: CDR1 ENHRY and CDR2 SYGVKD. There are 11 residues in the CDR3. Here the CDR3 reads CAISESYGYTF. DNA for the CDR3: TGTGCCATCAGCGAGAGCTATGGCTACACCTTC.

Only a few counts were recorded for this clonotype. The chain recombines TRBV5-5 with TRBJ1-1, with a possible D match to TRBD1 (5 bases). This CDR3 spans 14 amino acids. V lost 5 bases and J lost 3, with 14 bases in between. CDR1 SGHKS and CDR2 YYEKEE come from the germline V gene (reference sequence). CDR3 sequence: CASSSRQGDTEAFF. DNA of the CDR3: TGTGCCAGCAGTTCTAGACAAGGGGACACTGAAGCTTTCTTT.

This clonotype was detected many times. The rearrangement joins TRBV2 to TRBJ1-1; D gene uncertain. CDR1 and CDR2 (germline): SNHLY, FYNNEI. V was cut by 7 bases and J by 2 bases, with 14 bases left in between. The CDR3 is 14 amino acids. DNA of the CDR3: TGTGCCAGCAATAGAGTAGGAGGAAACACTGAAGCTTTCTTT. Its translation is CASNRVGGNTEAFF.

This clonotype has a handful of counts. This sequence joins TRBV4-3 and TRBJ2-1, with D perhaps TRBD2 (6 bases). Trimming pared 0 bases from V and 5 bases from J, leaving 8 bases between. Germline assignment: CDR1 LGHNA and CDR2 YSLEER. The CDR3 runs to 14 residues. In DNA form, the CDR3 reads TGCGCCAGCAGCCAAGAAGGGAGGCACAATGAGCAGTTCTTC. Residues: CASSQEGRHNEQFF.

Only a few counts were recorded for this clonotype. The chain links TRBV20-1 to TRBJ2-5, with 7 bases lining up with TRBD1. This CDR3 spans 12 amino acids. With V trimmed by 4 bases and J by 5 bases, 4 bases remained unmatched. Looked up from germline, CDR1 is DFQATT and CDR2 is SNEGSKA (reference sequence). The DNA for the CDR3 is TGCAGTGCTAACAGGGGCGGGGAGACCCAGTACTTC. Its translation: CSANRGGETQYF.

This clonotype turned up a few times. The genes are TRBV20-1 and TRBJ2-5, with TRBD2 matching over 7 bases. Trimming took 4 bases from V and 5 from J; bases not matched to a gene: 13. The V gene's germline CDR1 is DFQATT and CDR2 SNEGSKA (reference sequence). CDR3 length equals 15 residues. CDR3 bases: TGCAGTGCTACCTCCCCGGGAGGACCGCAGGAGACCCAGTACTTC. This translates into CSATSPGGPQETQYF.

The gene calls are TRBV10-3 and TRBJ2-6; D may be TRBD1 (5 bases). The CDR3 runs 18 residues. V shed 4 bases and J shed 0 bases, with 16 bases lying between them. Germline lookup yields CDR1 ENHRY and CDR2 SYGVKD. CDR3 region: CAISAAQGTSSGANVLTF. The CDR3 nucleotides are TGTGCCATCAGTGCCGCCCAGGGAACAAGCTCTGGGGCCAACGTCCTGACTTTC.

This chain uses TRBV7-2 with TRBJ2-5, with D perhaps TRBD1 (5 bases). This CDR3 is built from 15 residues. In germline, CDR1 is SGHTA, CDR2 FQGNSA. V was cut by 1 base and J by 2 bases, with 11 bases left in between. Here the CDR3 DNA reads TGTGCCAGCAGCTTAGTGGTGGCAGGGCAAGAGACCCAGTACTTC. Protein product: CASSLVVAGQETQYF.

This clonotype was detected ten times or more. The chain joins TRBV5-1 to TRBJ2-1; D gene unclear. With 2 bases removed from V and 2 bases from J, the gap between germline ends came to 11 bases. From germline, CDR1 is SGHRS and CDR2 YFSETQ. This CDR3 has 15 amino acids. The CDR3 nucleotides read TGCGCCAGCAGCTTTGACGGGTCCCCCTACAATGAGCAGTTCTTC. Protein sequence: CASSFDGSPYNEQFF.

The V call is TRBV12-3 or TRBV12-4, the J call TRBJ1-2; D is unclear. Trimming took 6 bases from V and 4 from J, leaving 12 bases between them. The CDR3 is 13 residues long. The CDR3 coding sequence is TGTGCCAGCAGGCCCACCGAAGCCTATGGCTACACCTTC. Residues: CASRPTEAYGYTF.

Only a few counts were recorded for this clonotype. V is TRBV7-2 and J is TRBJ2-5; 10 nucleotides line up with TRBD1. Trimming removed 4 bases from V and 6 bases from J; junction bases left unmatched: 11. The CDR3 sequence is 16 residues long. The germline V gene has CDR1 SGHTA and CDR2 FQGNSA. The DNA for the CDR3 is TGTGCCAGCAGCTCACCGGGACAGGGGAGTGGGAAGACCCAGTACTTC. Translation: CASSSPGQGSGKTQYF. Variable domain in full (rest from reference TRBV7-2 and TRBJ2-5): GAGVSQSPSNKVTEKGKDVELRCDPISGHTALYWYRQSLGQGLEFLIYFQGNSAPDKSGLPSDRFSAERTGGSVSTLTIQRTQQEDSAVYLCASSSPGQGSGKTQYFGPGTRLLVL.

This clonotype appeared a few times. This chain connects TRBV7-2 to TRBJ2-2; 11 bases match TRBD2. V shed 3 bases, J shed 6 bases, and the junction held 0 bases outside the gene matches. Germline CDR1 SGHTA, CDR2 FQGNSA. The CDR3 extends over 14 amino acids. For the CDR3, the DNA is TGTGCCAGCAGCTTTAGCGGGGGGGCCGGGGAGCTGTTTTTT. Its protein is CASSFSGGAGELFF.

This clonotype was observed a handful of times. The V call is TRBV5-1, the J call TRBJ1-5; TRBD1 might be the D (5 bases). The germline V gene encodes CDR1 SGHRS and CDR2 YFSETQ. The CDR3 consists of 15 residues. The V gene lost 0 bases and the J gene lost 3 bases, with 10 bases spanning the gap. CDR3 sequence: CASSLGGKDNQPQHF. CDR3 sequence (DNA): TGCGCCAGCAGCTTGGGGGGGAAGGACAATCAGCCCCAGCATTTT.

The table lists this clonotype with a few counts. The chain employs TRBV27 and TRBJ1-2; possibly TRBD1 for D (5 bases). This CDR3 is 12 amino acids long. The V end lost 3 bases, the J end lost 6 bases, and 8 bases lay between the germline ends. Germline CDR1 reads MNHEY; CDR2 reads SMNVEV (reference sequence). In DNA form, the CDR3 reads TGTGCCAGCAGTTTTAGGGGTAATGGCTACACCTTC. Amino acid sequence: CASSFRGNGYTF.

In this sample, this clonotype turned up a few times. The chain links TRBV7-2 to TRBJ2-3, with 8 bases identical to TRBD2. The CDR3 extends over 15 amino acids. The V gene end was trimmed by 4 bases and the J gene end by 3 bases; junction bases not matched to a gene: 6. Germline CDR1 is SGHTA and CDR2 is FQGNSA. In nucleotides, the CDR3 is TGTGCCAGCAGCTCTCCAAAGCGGGGGACAGATACGCAGTATTTT. Translating gives CASSSPKRGTDTQYF.

This clonotype showed up many times. This chain uses TRBV29-1 with TRBJ1-1; D not certain. The V end lost 7 bases, the J end lost 0 bases, and 9 bases lay between the germline ends. This CDR3 is built from 12 residues. Germline-derived CDR1 and CDR2 are SQVTM and ANQGSEA. The CDR3 loop reads CSAGLMNTEAFF. The CDR3, as DNA: TGCAGCGCCGGACTCATGAACACTGAAGCTTTCTTT.

This clonotype appeared once. Here the CDR3 reads CASSLGVVPGEETQYF. CDR3 nucleotide sequence: TGCGCCAGCAGCTTGGGTGTGGTACCAGGGGAAGAGACCCAGTACTTC. The chain recombines TRBV5-1 with TRBJ2-5; D is perhaps TRBD1 (6 bases). CDR1 and CDR2 from the germline V gene are SGHRS and YFSETQ. Trimming stripped 0 bases from V and 3 bases from J, with 15 bases between. The CDR3 totals 16 residues. The variable domain in full, with the rest retrieved from reference TRBV5-1 and TRBJ2-5, is KAGVTQTPRYLIKTRGQQVTLSCSPISGHRSVSWYQQTPGQGLQFLFEYFSETQRNKGNFPGRFSGRQFSNSRSEMNVSTLELGDSALYLCASSLGVVPGEETQYFGPGTRLLVL.

This clonotype has at least ten counts. The chain's CDR3 is CASSMDIMNTEAFF. CDR3 sequence (DNA): TGTGCCAGCAGCATGGACATCATGAACACTGAAGCTTTCTTT. The V gene is TRBV5-6, the J gene TRBJ1-1, with D perhaps TRBD1 (5 bases). CDR3 length equals 14 residues. Germline-derived CDR1 and CDR2 are SGHDT and YYEEEE. The V end lost 4 bases, the J end lost 0 bases, and 10 bases lay between the germline ends.

This clonotype was recorded many times. The V gene is TRBV10-3, the J gene TRBJ1-2, with TRBD1 as a possible D gene (5 bases). V lost 4 bases to trimming and J lost 3 bases, with 12 bases between them. Germline loops: CDR1 ENHRY, CDR2 SYGVKD. This CDR3 has 14 amino acids. The CDR3 protein is CAISVQGDDYGYTF. The CDR3 coding sequence is TGTGCCATCAGTGTGCAGGGAGACGACTATGGCTACACCTTC.

This clonotype came up many times. This chain joins TRBV5-4 and TRBJ2-1, with 14 bases fitting TRBD2. The CDR3 is 17 residues long. In germline, CDR1 is SGHNT, CDR2 YYREEE (reference sequence). Trimming removed 3 bases from V and 3 bases from J; junction bases left unmatched: 5. CDR3 sequence reads: CASSWGLAGAIYNEQFF. DNA of the CDR3: TGTGCCAGCAGCTGGGGACTAGCGGGGGCCATCTACAATGAGCAGTTCTTC.

This clonotype has a count of ten or more. V gene TRBV20-1 combines with J gene TRBJ2-2; TRBD1 matches at 8 bases. Germline V gives CDR1 DFQATT, CDR2 SNEGSKA (reference sequence). After removal of 1 base from V and 7 bases from J, the junction contained 5 bases not matched to a gene. CDR3 length: 14 amino acids. The CDR3 sequence: CSARGDRLIGELFF. The CDR3 region has the DNA TGCAGTGCTAGAGGGGACAGGTTAATCGGGGAGCTGTTTTTT.

This clonotype came up many times. This chain joins TRBV7-2 and TRBJ2-7; D remains unclear. The CDR3 has 17 amino acids. CDR1 and CDR2 (germline): SGHTA, FQGNSA. Trimming cost V 0 bases and J 2 bases, with 17 bases left between them. CDR3 region: CASSLALNPRTTYEQYF. The CDR3 DNA follows: TGTGCCAGCAGCTTAGCGCTAAACCCCCGGACCACCTACGAGCAGTACTTC.

This clonotype was observed a few times. This chain joins TRBV3-1 and TRBJ2-7; 11 positions agree with TRBD2. V shed 1 base and J 4 bases; nucleotides not matched to a gene: 3. CDR1 is LGHDT and CDR2 is YNNKEL in the germline V gene (reference sequence). The CDR3 runs 15 residues. In DNA, the CDR3 is TGTGCCAGCAGCCAAGCCGGGACTAGCGGTTACGAGCAGTACTTC. It translates to CASSQAGTSGYEQYF.

In its sample, this clonotype was seen a few times. The rearrangement uses TRBV4-1 and TRBJ2-5, with TRBD2 matching over 8 bases. The CDR3 covers 15 residues. Germline V CDR1 and CDR2: MGHRA, YSYEKL. Trimming cost V 4 bases and J 2 bases; bases outside gene matches: 6. The CDR3 DNA reads TGCGCCAGCAGCCTCCCGGGGGGGACGCAAGAGACCCAGTACTTC. It is translated as CASSLPGGTQETQYF.

The table lists this clonotype with many counts. The genes are TRBV7-9 and TRBJ1-2, with D perhaps TRBD1 (6 bases). Trimming removed 5 bases from V and 0 bases from J, with 13 bases in between. Germline assignment: CDR1 SEHNR and CDR2 FQNEAQ (reference sequence). The CDR3 spans 15 residues. In nucleotides, the CDR3 is TGTGCCAGCAGCACCAGGGGAACGGCTAACTATGGCTACACCTTC. Translated, it gives CASSTRGTANYGYTF.

Many counts were recorded for this clonotype. V usage is TRBV29-1 and J usage is TRBJ1-4, with D maybe TRBD1 (5 bases). Trimming left V 7 bases short and J 8 bases short, with 11 bases between. Germline lookup yields CDR1 SQVTM and CDR2 ANQGSEA. There are 11 residues in the CDR3. The CDR3 spells CSAGQGEKLFF. CDR3 DNA: TGCAGCGCTGGGCAGGGAGAAAAACTGTTTTTT.

This clonotype was recorded at least ten times. This chain links TRBV20-1 with TRBJ2-6; D unresolved. Germline V CDR1 and CDR2: DFQATT, SNEGSKA (reference sequence). With 4 bases removed from V and 2 bases from J, the gap between germline ends came to 6 bases. This CDR3 comprises 13 residues. CDR3 in amino acids: CSAKGTGANVLTF. The CDR3 region has the DNA TGCAGTGCTAAGGGCACTGGGGCCAACGTCCTGACTTTC.

This chain joins TRBV7-3 and TRBJ2-1; D possibly corresponds to TRBD2 (6 bases). Germline V gives CDR1 SGHTA, CDR2 FQGTGA. The CDR3 consists of 13 residues. V was clipped by 6 bases and J by 9 bases, with 15 bases between them. The CDR3 DNA reads TGTGCCAGCAGTCAAGCCGCGGGGAGTGAGCAGTTCTTC. Translating gives CASSQAAGSEQFF.

In this sample, this clonotype turned up a few times. The rearrangement joins TRBV6-1 to TRBJ1-4; D may be TRBD1 (5 bases). The CDR3 consists of 15 residues. V dropped 6 bases and J dropped 0 bases, with 11 bases sitting between them. Germline lookup yields CDR1 MNHNS and CDR2 SASEGT. This CDR3 is CASRLKTATNEKLFF. The CDR3 DNA reads as TGTGCCAGCAGACTTAAGACAGCAACTAATGAAAAACTGTTTTTT.

Only a few counts were recorded for this clonotype. V and J are TRBV12-3 or TRBV12-4 and TRBJ2-2; D is possibly TRBD1 or TRBD2 (7 bases each). V gave up 0 bases and J gave up 3 bases, with 11 bases separating them. The CDR3 runs 16 residues. The CDR3 DNA sequence: TGTGCCAGCAGTTTAGCAGGGAGGGGGCACACCGGGGAGCTGTTTTTT. Translated: CASSLAGRGHTGELFF.